This T cell receptor beta chain was observed in a study of cytomegalovirus exposure and HLA in healthy donors. Overall study findings and caveats: A reported reduction in N-insertions relative to the 666-donor mean was seen in an Asian-associated ancestry cluster in a later analysis.

With 60 Vbeta and 13 Jbeta primers, the PCR was carried out. Measured with immunoSEQ multiplex PCR; TCRdb has only the in-frame clones, and not every one. This table holds 150,000 to 200,000 clones, approximately 79% found once. This clone was observed a handful of times. Its target is not known. V lost 1 base and J lost 2, with 19 bases in between. This CDR3 has 17 amino acids. The clonotype comes from a man aged 50 or older in good health and CMV-seropositive. The V gene is TRBV5-3, the J gene TRBJ2-7; possibly TRBD1 for D (6 bases). TRBV5-3 falls under the ORF class, with uncertain function. Sequencing input: PBMCs. CDR3 nucleotide sequence: TGTGCCAGAAGCTTGAGCCAGGGGCTATACGAACCCTACGAGCAGTACGTC. This codes for CARSLSQGLYEPYEQYV.